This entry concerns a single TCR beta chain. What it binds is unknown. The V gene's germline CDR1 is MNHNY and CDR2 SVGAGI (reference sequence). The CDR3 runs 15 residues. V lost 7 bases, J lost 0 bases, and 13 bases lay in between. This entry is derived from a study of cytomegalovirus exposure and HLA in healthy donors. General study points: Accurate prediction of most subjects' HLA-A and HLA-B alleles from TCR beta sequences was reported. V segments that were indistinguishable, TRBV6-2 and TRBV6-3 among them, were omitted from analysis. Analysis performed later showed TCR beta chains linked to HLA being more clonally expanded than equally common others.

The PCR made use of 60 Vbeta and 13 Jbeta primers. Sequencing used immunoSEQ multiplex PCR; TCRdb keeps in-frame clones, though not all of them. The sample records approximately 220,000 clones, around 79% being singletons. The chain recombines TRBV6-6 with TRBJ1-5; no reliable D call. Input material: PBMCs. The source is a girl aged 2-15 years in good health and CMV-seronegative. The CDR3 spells CASTPNSYSNQPQHF. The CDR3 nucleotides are TGTGCCAGCACCCCAAACAGTTATAGCAATCAGCCCCAGCATTTT.